The rows below give T cell receptor beta chains drawn from one sample of a study of blood T cells in healthy people across ages. TCRdb recomputed calls from the 5' RACE reads with MiXCR, one row per CDR3 protein. The profile shows under 800,000 distinct CDR3 sequences, around 40% of them singletons. The sample taken for sequencing was blood. These receptors were obtained from a woman aged 55-69 years in good health. The CDR3 runs from the conserved cysteine through the conserved F or W. A D gene is named only where the DNA matches it firmly. Clone size is stated in some rows and not others, as once, few, many or a class when expanded.

abundance	v_gene	d_gene	j_gene	CDR3nt	CDR3aa
-	TRBV4-1	-	TRBJ2-3	TGCGCCAGCAGCCAAGAAGCGGTATATACGCAGTATTTT	CASSQEAVYTQYF
-	TRBV15	-	TRBJ1-5	TGTGCCACCAGCAGAGATCAAGGAGAGTATCAGCCCCAGCATTTT	CATSRDQGEYQPQHF
few	TRBV2	-	TRBJ1-2	TGTGCCAGCAGTGAAGGCCGCGGCCCGTCCTATGGCTACACCTTC	CASSEGRGPSYGYTF
-	TRBV20-1	TRBD1	TRBJ1-6	TGCAGTGCTAGGGGGGACAGGCCTGGTTCACCCCTCCACTTT	CSARGDRPGSPLHF
-	TRBV18	TRBD1	TRBJ1-5	TGTGCCAGCTCACCGCGCGGGACAGGGGACAATCAGCCCCAGCATTTT	CASSPRGTGDNQPQHF
-	TRBV6-1	-	TRBJ2-7	TGTGCCAGCAGTGCCGTGGATAGATACGAGCAGTACTTC	CASSAVDRYEQYF
few	TRBV20-1	TRBD1	TRBJ2-1	TGCAGTGCTAGCACGGTGGGACAGGCCAGCTACAATGAGCAGTTCTTC	CSASTVGQASYNEQFF
-	TRBV27	-	TRBJ2-7	TGTGCCAGCAGTTATGCCCACGAGCAGTACTTC	CASSYAHEQYF
-	TRBV7-3	-	TRBJ2-1	TGTGCCAGCAGCACGTCCGGGAAAGGGGGTAATGAGCAGTTCTTC	CASSTSGKGGNEQFF
few	TRBV3-1	TRBD1	TRBJ2-7	TGTGCCAGCAGCCAAGAAGGGACAGGCAACGCGCAGTACTTC	CASSQEGTGNAQYF
-	TRBV29-1	-	TRBJ1-1	TGCAGCGTGACAGCTTCCATGAACACTGAAGCTTTCTTT	CSVTASMNTEAFF
-	TRBV20-1	-	TRBJ2-3	TGCAGTGCTAGAGATCCCCTTACCACAGATACGCAGTATTTT	CSARDPLTTDTQYF
-	TRBV7-9	-	TRBJ2-1	TGTGCCAGCAGCTTAGTATGGGGGGCCAATGAGCAGTTCTTC	CASSLVWGANEQFF
few	TRBV14	-	TRBJ2-1	TGTGCCAGCAGCAAGACACTAGTTTCCTACAATGAGCAGTTCTTC	CASSKTLVSYNEQFF
once	TRBV7-9	-	TRBJ2-3	TGTGCCAGCAGCTCTAGGGGGACTGCTATCAGCACAGATACGCAGTATTTT	CASSSRGTAISTDTQYF
-	TRBV28	TRBD1	TRBJ1-2	TGTGCCAGCGCGCCCCCAGGGGGAGGCTATGGCTACACCTTC	CASAPPGGGYGYTF
few	TRBV29-1	-	TRBJ2-4	TGCAGCGTTGCCTTCAAAAACATTCAGTACTTC	CSVAFKNIQYF
-	TRBV7-2	TRBD2	TRBJ2-5	TGTGCCAGCAGCTTAGCTGCGGGAGGCCCTGGGGATGAGCAGTACTTC	CASSLAAGGPGDEQYF
-	TRBV6-2/TRBV6-3	-	TRBJ2-1	TGTGCCAGCAGTTATCTAAGGATTGGGACACAATACAATGAGCAGTTCTTC	CASSYLRIGTQYNEQFF
few	TRBV6-5	TRBD2	TRBJ2-7	TGTGCCAGCACAAGACTAGCGGGGAGCTACGAGCAGTACTTC	CASTRLAGSYEQYF
few	TRBV7-2	TRBD2	TRBJ2-1	TGTGCCAGCAGCCTTGGGGGGGGATTCTCCTACAATGAGCAGTTCTTC	CASSLGGGFSYNEQFF
-	TRBV4-1	-	TRBJ2-5	TGCGCCAGCAGCCAAGTCTTACAGGCCCAAGAGACCCAGTACTTC	CASSQVLQAQETQYF